This T cell receptor (beta chain) comes out of a study of identical twins. This clonotype was found a few times. What it recognizes is unknown. The germline V and J ends were trimmed by 0 bases and 0 bases, with 9 bases remaining between them. The CDR3 is made up of 15 amino acids. General observations from the study: Weaker excess twin sharing was seen among beta out-of-frame sequences. Cord blood beta clonotypes that were abundant carried fewer insertions, and memory repertoires showed no such trend. Instead of following the same donors, the conclusions were based on cross-sectional statistical analysis.

TCRdb processed the 5' RACE reads anew with MiXCR; each CDR3 protein has one entry. This sample has approximately 620,000 distinct CDR3 sequences, with less than 10% found just once. In addition, the sample was reused for a study of yellow fever vaccine responses in identical twins.

Specimen: PBMCs. The chain joins TRBV12-3 or TRBV12-4 to TRBJ2-7; D is ambiguous. This sequence originates from a woman between 18 and 29 years old in good health. The CDR3: CASSLAPPSSYEQYF. CDR3 DNA: TGTGCCAGCAGTTTAGCACCCCCGAGCTCCTACGAGCAGTACTTC.